This T cell receptor (beta chain) was retrieved from a study of blood T cell repertoires in COVID-19. Study at large: Sample material is recorded as cDNA or gDNA derived from T cells, B-cell-depleted T cells, or PBMCs.

Germline V CDR1 and CDR2: SGHVS, FQNEAQ. The ends lost 4 bases at V and 2 bases at J; junction bases unmatched: 7. CDR3 length equals 15 residues. Repertoires were generated with immunoSEQ multiplex PCR, while TCRdb's copy carries only in-frame clones and drops some. In the table there are 60,000 to 75,000 clones, approximately 82% of which are singletons. The table lists this clone with a count of one. The sequence was obtained from a woman aged 80 or over with acute or convalescent COVID-19. The chain joins TRBV7-8 to TRBJ2-7, with 8 bases matching TRBD1. The sequencing input was peripheral blood. CDR3 loop: CASSSPDRATYEQYF. CDR3 nucleotides: TGTGCCAGCAGCTCACCGGACAGGGCAACCTACGAGCAGTACTTC.